These T cell receptor beta chains were read from a single sample in a study of blood T cell repertoires in COVID-19. The method was immunoSEQ multiplex PCR; TCRdb's version includes in-frame clones alone and lacks a portion of them. Among roughly 270,000 clones listed, 85% were seen once. The sample was PBMCs or T cells enriched from blood (not recorded which). These receptors were taken from a woman aged 50 to 60 who had recovered from COVID-19. CDR3s include the opening cysteine and the closing phenylalanine or tryptophan. The D gene is left open where the match is weak. The size entry is marked missing in some rows and otherwise reads once, few, many or a size class.

v_gene: TRBV30; abundance: NA; d_gene: NA; j_gene: TRBJ1-2; CDR3nt: TGTGCCTGGAGTCGTCCGGGGGGCGGCGATGGCTACACCTTC; CDR3aa: CAWSRPGGGDGYTF
v_gene: TRBV4-2; abundance: NA; d_gene: TRBD1; j_gene: TRBJ2-7; CDR3nt: TGTGCCAGCAGCCCACAGGGGTACGACGAGCAGTACTTC; CDR3aa: CASSPQGYDEQYF
v_gene: TRBV11-2; abundance: NA; d_gene: NA; j_gene: TRBJ2-5; CDR3nt: TGTGCCAGCAGCTTAGATATACTGGAGACCCAGTACTTC; CDR3aa: CASSLDILETQYF
v_gene: TRBV18; abundance: NA; d_gene: TRBD1; j_gene: TRBJ1-2; CDR3nt: TGTGCCAGCGCAGACAGGGCCGCCTCAAGTTTCGTTGGCTACACCTTC; CDR3aa: CASADRAASSFVGYTF
v_gene: TRBV7-2; abundance: few; d_gene: TRBD1; j_gene: TRBJ2-7; CDR3nt: TGTGCCAGCAGACTCGGACAGGGGGCGGGTGAGCAGTACTTC; CDR3aa: CASRLGQGAGEQYF
v_gene: TRBV4-1; abundance: NA; d_gene: NA; j_gene: TRBJ1-5; CDR3nt: TGCGCCAGCAGCCAAGCGGGGGGAGGATATCAGCCCCAGCATTTT; CDR3aa: CASSQAGGGYQPQHF
v_gene: TRBV19; abundance: NA; d_gene: TRBD1; j_gene: TRBJ1-6; CDR3nt: TGTGCCAGTAGCCCCCCCGGGACAGGCGCAACCCTCCACTTT; CDR3aa: CASSPPGTGATLHF
v_gene: TRBV5-1; abundance: NA; d_gene: NA; j_gene: TRBJ1-4; CDR3nt: TGCGCCAGCAGCTTGGGCTCCCCCGGGGATGAAAAACTGTTTTTT; CDR3aa: CASSLGSPGDEKLFF
v_gene: TRBV24-1; abundance: NA; d_gene: NA; j_gene: TRBJ2-1; CDR3nt: TGTGCCACCAGTGATTTGTGGGGAGATGAGCAGTTCTTC; CDR3aa: CATSDLWGDEQFF
v_gene: TRBV5-1; abundance: NA; d_gene: TRBD1; j_gene: TRBJ1-4; CDR3nt: TGCGCCAGCAGCACCGGGACAGGGAAAGAAAAACTGTTTTTT; CDR3aa: CASSTGTGKEKLFF
v_gene: TRBV7-9; abundance: NA; d_gene: NA; j_gene: TRBJ1-1; CDR3nt: TGTGCCAGCAGCTTACACATGAACACTGAAGCTTTCTTT; CDR3aa: CASSLHMNTEAFF
v_gene: TRBV9; abundance: NA; d_gene: NA; j_gene: TRBJ1-4; CDR3nt: TGTGCCAGCAGCCGCTATAATGAAAAACTGTTTTTT; CDR3aa: CASSRYNEKLFF
v_gene: TRBV10-2; abundance: NA; d_gene: NA; j_gene: TRBJ1-5; CDR3nt: TGCGCCAGCAGTGAGTTCCACAGGGATGGGAATCAGCCCCAGCATTTT; CDR3aa: CASSEFHRDGNQPQHF
v_gene: TRBV5-1; abundance: NA; d_gene: TRBD2; j_gene: TRBJ2-3; CDR3nt: TGCGCCAGCCACTTAGCGGGAGACTCGGATACGCAGTATTTT; CDR3aa: CASHLAGDSDTQYF
v_gene: TRBV25-1; abundance: NA; d_gene: NA; j_gene: TRBJ1-6; CDR3nt: TGTGCCAGCAGTTTCCGTCTCCAGGGGAATTCACCCCTCCACTTT; CDR3aa: CASSFRLQGNSPLHF
v_gene: TRBV9; abundance: NA; d_gene: TRBD2; j_gene: TRBJ2-1; CDR3nt: TGTGCCAGCAGCTTAACGCTAGCGGGTAGCAATGAGCAGTTCTTC; CDR3aa: CASSLTLAGSNEQFF
v_gene: TRBV7-9; abundance: NA; d_gene: NA; j_gene: TRBJ1-1; CDR3nt: TGTGCCAGCAGCTTTTCGGGTCTGGAAGCTTTCTTT; CDR3aa: CASSFSGLEAFF
v_gene: TRBV4-1; abundance: NA; d_gene: TRBD2; j_gene: TRBJ2-7; CDR3nt: TGCGCCAGCAGCCAAGATCCGGGACTAGCGGGGAGGGCTGGCTACGAGCAGTACTTC; CDR3aa: CASSQDPGLAGRAGYEQYF
v_gene: TRBV27; abundance: NA; d_gene: NA; j_gene: TRBJ1-1; CDR3nt: TGTGCCAGCAGTTGGGGGGGTATGAACACTGAAGCTTTCTTT; CDR3aa: CASSWGGMNTEAFF
v_gene: TRBV7-9; abundance: once; d_gene: NA; j_gene: TRBJ1-2; CDR3nt: TGTGCCAGCAGCTCCGCCCGAGCGGGCGGCTACACCTTC; CDR3aa: CASSSARAGGYTF
v_gene: TRBV9; abundance: NA; d_gene: TRBD1; j_gene: TRBJ1-6; CDR3nt: TGTGCCAGCAGCTTCGGACAGGGGGCCAGTAATTCACCCCTCCACTTT; CDR3aa: CASSFGQGASNSPLHF
v_gene: TRBV3-1/TRBV3-2; abundance: NA; d_gene: NA; j_gene: TRBJ1-2; CDR3nt: TGTGCCAGCAGCCAAGAGTACGGGTACTATGGCTACACCTTC; CDR3aa: CASSQEYGYYGYTF
v_gene: TRBV6-5; abundance: NA; d_gene: TRBD1; j_gene: TRBJ2-7; CDR3nt: TGTGCCAGCAGTTCGCTCGGGACAGGAAGGGTTTGGCAGTACTTC; CDR3aa: CASSSLGTGRVWQYF
v_gene: TRBV6-5; abundance: NA; d_gene: TRBD2; j_gene: TRBJ2-5; CDR3nt: TGTGCCAGGGGGGGGAAGCGGGCCGAAGAGACCCAGTACTTC; CDR3aa: CARGGKRAEETQYF
v_gene: TRBV5-1; abundance: NA; d_gene: TRBD1; j_gene: TRBJ1-2; CDR3nt: TGCGCCAGCAGCTTGGATACAGGGGCCTATGGCTACACCTTC; CDR3aa: CASSLDTGAYGYTF
v_gene: TRBV7-9; abundance: NA; d_gene: TRBD2; j_gene: TRBJ2-1; CDR3nt: TGTGCCAGCAGCTTCGGTGGGATAGCGGGAGAGGTCAATGAGCAGTTCTTC; CDR3aa: CASSFGGIAGEVNEQFF
v_gene: TRBV27; abundance: NA; d_gene: TRBD1; j_gene: TRBJ1-2; CDR3nt: TGTGCCAGCAGTTTATCACCCTACTCAGACAGGGGGCGCGTTAACTATGGCTACACCTTC; CDR3aa: CASSLSPYSDRGRVNYGYTF
v_gene: TRBV12-3/TRBV12-4; abundance: NA; d_gene: NA; j_gene: TRBJ1-1; CDR3nt: TGTGCCAGCAGTTTACGGGGAACTCCTGAAGCTTTCTTT; CDR3aa: CASSLRGTPEAFF
v_gene: TRBV18; abundance: NA; d_gene: TRBD2; j_gene: TRBJ2-3; CDR3nt: TGTGCCAGCTCACCAAACGGGGGGTACACAGATACGCAGTATTTT; CDR3aa: CASSPNGGYTDTQYF
v_gene: TRBV10-2; abundance: NA; d_gene: NA; j_gene: TRBJ1-4; CDR3nt: TGCGCCAGCAGTGAGGACAGGACTAATGAAAAACTGTTTTTT; CDR3aa: CASSEDRTNEKLFF
v_gene: TRBV30; abundance: NA; d_gene: NA; j_gene: TRBJ2-1; CDR3nt: TGTGCCTGGTCCCTTGTGGGGCTAGGAACTAATGAGCAGTTCTTC; CDR3aa: CAWSLVGLGTNEQFF
v_gene: TRBV6-2/TRBV6-3; abundance: NA; d_gene: NA; j_gene: TRBJ1-4; CDR3nt: TGTGCCAGCAGTTACGGCCAAAGACAAGGAGAAAAACTGTTTTTT; CDR3aa: CASSYGQRQGEKLFF
v_gene: TRBV7-6; abundance: NA; d_gene: TRBD1; j_gene: TRBJ2-5; CDR3nt: TGTGCCAGCAGCTCCTCGACAGGGTGGGAGACCCAGTACTTC; CDR3aa: CASSSSTGWETQYF
v_gene: TRBV27; abundance: NA; d_gene: TRBD1; j_gene: TRBJ1-2; CDR3nt: TGTGCCAGCAGAAGACAGGGGGCCGCTCACTCTAACTATGGCTACACCTTC; CDR3aa: CASRRQGAAHSNYGYTF
v_gene: TRBV7-2; abundance: NA; d_gene: TRBD1; j_gene: TRBJ2-3; CDR3nt: TGTGCCAGCAGTAACGCGGGACAGGAAACAGATACGCAGTATTTT; CDR3aa: CASSNAGQETDTQYF
v_gene: TRBV2; abundance: NA; d_gene: TRBD1; j_gene: TRBJ1-6; CDR3nt: TGTGCCAGCAGCCCAACGGGGACAGCCTATTCACCCCTCCACTTT; CDR3aa: CASSPTGTAYSPLHF
v_gene: TRBV23-1; abundance: few; d_gene: TRBD2; j_gene: TRBJ2-5; CDR3nt: TGCGCCAGCAGGCAATTGCAGGGAGGGGAGACCCAGTACTTC; CDR3aa: CASRQLQGGETQYF
v_gene: TRBV28; abundance: NA; d_gene: NA; j_gene: TRBJ1-1; CDR3nt: TGTGCCAGCAGTCCCTTAGAGGGCCGAAGAAACACTGAAGCTTTCTTT; CDR3aa: CASSPLEGRRNTEAFF
v_gene: TRBV19; abundance: many; d_gene: NA; j_gene: TRBJ1-1; CDR3nt: TGTGCCAGCTCCAGGGGACAACTGAACACTGAAGCTTTCTTT; CDR3aa: CASSRGQLNTEAFF
v_gene: TRBV28; abundance: NA; d_gene: NA; j_gene: TRBJ1-3; CDR3nt: TGTGCCAGCAGTTTTTGGGTCCCGGGGGAGGTATATGGAAACACCATATATTTT; CDR3aa: CASSFWVPGEVYGNTIYF
v_gene: TRBV6-5; abundance: NA; d_gene: TRBD1; j_gene: TRBJ2-7; CDR3nt: TGTGCCAGCAGCGAGCGGACAGGGCGCATCTACGAGCAGTACTTC; CDR3aa: CASSERTGRIYEQYF
v_gene: TRBV2; abundance: NA; d_gene: TRBD1; j_gene: TRBJ1-6; CDR3nt: TGTGCCAGCAAAGTACGGACAGGGCGAAATTATAATTCACCCCTCCACTTT; CDR3aa: CASKVRTGRNYNSPLHF
v_gene: TRBV6-5; abundance: NA; d_gene: NA; j_gene: TRBJ2-7; CDR3nt: TGTGCCAGCGACACAGGGCGCTACCTTCACTACGAGCAGTACTTC; CDR3aa: CASDTGRYLHYEQYF
v_gene: TRBV15; abundance: NA; d_gene: TRBD2; j_gene: TRBJ2-2; CDR3nt: TGTGCCACCAGTACCAGCGGGGCGGGCACCGGGGAGCTGTTTTTT; CDR3aa: CATSTSGAGTGELFF
v_gene: TRBV6-5; abundance: NA; d_gene: NA; j_gene: TRBJ2-2; CDR3nt: TGTGCCAGCCCTGGACAGTCGAACACCGGGGAGCTGTTTTTT; CDR3aa: CASPGQSNTGELFF
v_gene: TRBV2; abundance: NA; d_gene: NA; j_gene: TRBJ2-3; CDR3nt: TGTGCCAGCAGCACAGTGGATACGCAGTATTTT; CDR3aa: CASSTVDTQYF
v_gene: TRBV19; abundance: NA; d_gene: NA; j_gene: TRBJ2-3; CDR3nt: TGTGCCAACCCCCTCTCGTCCCTTCGGGCAGATACGCAGTATTTT; CDR3aa: CANPLSSLRADTQYF
v_gene: TRBV6-5; abundance: once; d_gene: TRBD1; j_gene: TRBJ2-7; CDR3nt: TGTGCCAGCAGTTCCGGGACAGGGGGAGGTGAGCAGTACTTC; CDR3aa: CASSSGTGGGEQYF
v_gene: TRBV5-1; abundance: NA; d_gene: NA; j_gene: TRBJ2-5; CDR3nt: TGCGCCAGCAGCCAAGACAGCCTAAGGCAAGAGACCCAGTACTTC; CDR3aa: CASSQDSLRQETQYF
v_gene: TRBV5-8; abundance: NA; d_gene: NA; j_gene: TRBJ1-5; CDR3nt: TGTGCCAGCAGCCCACAGCAGGGGAAATTCCCATATAGCAATCAGCCCCAGCATTTT; CDR3aa: CASSPQQGKFPYSNQPQHF
v_gene: TRBV5-1; abundance: NA; d_gene: NA; j_gene: TRBJ2-5; CDR3nt: TGCGCCAGCAGCTTGGCCGGAATCGGGGCAGGGGCCCAGTACTTC; CDR3aa: CASSLAGIGAGAQYF
v_gene: TRBV13; abundance: NA; d_gene: NA; j_gene: TRBJ2-1; CDR3nt: TGTGCCAGCAGCTTTGCAGGGTCCTTCTCCTACAATGAGCAGTTCTTC; CDR3aa: CASSFAGSFSYNEQFF
v_gene: TRBV15; abundance: once; d_gene: NA; j_gene: TRBJ2-2; CDR3nt: TGTGCCACCAGCAGAGATCGGGGGAACACCGGGGAGCTGTTTTTT; CDR3aa: CATSRDRGNTGELFF
v_gene: TRBV18; abundance: NA; d_gene: NA; j_gene: TRBJ2-3; CDR3nt: TGTGCCAGCTCACCTCGTGAGGCATTCACAGATACGCAGTATTTT; CDR3aa: CASSPREAFTDTQYF
v_gene: TRBV7-8; abundance: NA; d_gene: NA; j_gene: TRBJ2-6; CDR3nt: TGTGCCAGCAGCTTAACAGAACTCCCCAACGTCCTGACTTTC; CDR3aa: CASSLTELPNVLTF